The entry below describes one T cell receptor (beta chain). Its antigen remains unidentified. These data originate in a study of cytomegalovirus exposure and HLA in healthy donors. The wider study: Of 300 to 450 genotyped donors, around 84% clustered with self-reported Caucasian donors.

The study's findings and limits: Follow-up analysis seemed to connect common viral pathogens with several of the most significant clusters identified. The study recorded some 160 TCR beta chains that were cytomegalovirus-associated. In terms of immune exposure information, only CMV serostatus was available.

Use of 60 Vbeta and 13 Jbeta primers characterized the PCR. Clones were read by immunoSEQ multiplex PCR, and TCRdb kept only the in-frame ones, dropping some. Seen here are 85,000 to 100,000 clones, 79% observed once, and the top ten hold 3.8%. Germline V lookup: CDR1 SEHNR, CDR2 FQNEAQ (reference sequence). V was shortened by 4 bases and J by 4 bases, with 13 bases between the two germline ends. The CDR3 has 14 residues. This TCR was recovered from a woman between 35 and 50 years old in good health and CMV-seronegative. Source material: PBMCs. V and J are TRBV7-9 and TRBJ1-2; D is unclear. The CDR3 coding sequence is TGTGCCAGCAGCTACCTCGAGGGTGGCTATGGCTACACCTTC. Protein: CASSYLEGGYGYTF.